This section outlines one TCR beta chain sequence together with its context. Its antigen remains unidentified. This specimen belongs to a study of OX40 agonist ivuxolimab in advanced cancers. About the research overall: In this cohort, patients received ivuxolimab, an agonistic anti-OX40 (CD134) antibody.

The V and J ends lost 3 bases and 3 bases respectively, with 12 bases between them. Germline CDR1 is LGHNA and CDR2 is YNFKEQ. The CDR3 has 14 residues. Study-wide results and limits: Among some nonresponders, normalized T-cell clonal expansion was also low. Partial responders at 0.1-3.0 mg/kg showed near-lowest clonal expansion.

A history of autoimmune disease or systemic immunosuppression excluded patients. Sequencing was performed with immunoSEQ multiplex PCR; in TCRdb, only in-frame clones are kept and a portion is missing. The sample has 20,000 to 25,000 clones, about 73% seen once; the top ten hold over 15%. The chain is built from TRBV4-2 and TRBJ2-7; maybe TRBD1 (5 bases). This receptor was identified in an adult with an advanced solid tumor such as melanoma, head and neck, liver or kidney cancer. Sequenced here: CD4+ or CD8+ T cells sorted from blood, sampled in a trial of the OX40 agonist ivuxolimab. The CDR3 reads CASSQSIQGYEQYF. The CDR3, as DNA: TGTGCCAGCAGCCAGTCGATTCAGGGCTACGAGCAGTACTTC.